This T cell receptor (beta chain) appears in the sequencing data of a study of T cells in localized non-small cell lung cancer. As for this clone: The antigen is undetermined.

Study-level points and caveats: Exceeding tumor, uninvolved adjacent lung had the highest T cell clonality.

Germline CDR1 is SGHRS and CDR2 is YFSETQ. Trimming took off 0 bases at V and 5 bases at J, with 9 bases between the two ends. This CDR3 region has 13 residues. Produced via immunoSEQ multiplex PCR; TCRdb's table is partial and in-frame only. In the table there are 75,000 to 80,000 clones, around nine tenths of which are singletons. This sample comprised peripheral blood, obtained before any cancer treatment. This rearrangement joins TRBV5-1 to TRBJ2-7, with D perhaps TRBD2 (5 bases). The sequence was obtained from a woman aged 40-69 years with stage I squamous cell lung carcinoma. The CDR3 nucleotides read TGCGCCAGCAGCTTGGGACTACAGAACGAGCAGTACTTC. It encodes CASSLGLQNEQYF.